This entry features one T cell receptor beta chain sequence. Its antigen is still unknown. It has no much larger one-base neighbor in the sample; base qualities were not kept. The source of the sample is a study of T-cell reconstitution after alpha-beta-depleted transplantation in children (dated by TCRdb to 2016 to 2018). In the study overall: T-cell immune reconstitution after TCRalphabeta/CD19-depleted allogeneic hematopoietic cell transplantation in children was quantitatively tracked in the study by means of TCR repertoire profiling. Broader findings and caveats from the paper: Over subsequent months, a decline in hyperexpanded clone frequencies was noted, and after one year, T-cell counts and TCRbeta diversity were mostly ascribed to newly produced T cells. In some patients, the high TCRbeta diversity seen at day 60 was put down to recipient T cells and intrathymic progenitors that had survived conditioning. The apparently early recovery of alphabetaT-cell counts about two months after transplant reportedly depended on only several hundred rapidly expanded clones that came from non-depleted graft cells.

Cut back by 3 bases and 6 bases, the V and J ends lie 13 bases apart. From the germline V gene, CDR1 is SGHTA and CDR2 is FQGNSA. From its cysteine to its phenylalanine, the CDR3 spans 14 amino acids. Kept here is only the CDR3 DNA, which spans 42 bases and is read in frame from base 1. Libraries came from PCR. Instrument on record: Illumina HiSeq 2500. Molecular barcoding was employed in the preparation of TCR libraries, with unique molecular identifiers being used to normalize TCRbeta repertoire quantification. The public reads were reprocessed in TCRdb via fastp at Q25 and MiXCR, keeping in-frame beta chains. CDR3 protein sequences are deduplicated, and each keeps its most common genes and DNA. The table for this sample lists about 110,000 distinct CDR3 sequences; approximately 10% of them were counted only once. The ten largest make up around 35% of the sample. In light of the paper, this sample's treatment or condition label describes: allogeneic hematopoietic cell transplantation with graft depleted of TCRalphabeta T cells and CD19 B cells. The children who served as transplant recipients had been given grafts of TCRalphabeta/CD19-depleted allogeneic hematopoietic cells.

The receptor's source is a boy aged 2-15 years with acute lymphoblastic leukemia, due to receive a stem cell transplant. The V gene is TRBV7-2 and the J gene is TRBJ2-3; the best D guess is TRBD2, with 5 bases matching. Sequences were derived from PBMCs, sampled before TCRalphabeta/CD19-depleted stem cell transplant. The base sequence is TGTGCCAGCAGCTTTTTGGTCCAGCGGGATACGCAGTATTTT. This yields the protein CASSFLVQRDTQYF.